Detailed here is one TCR beta chain. The sample comes from a study of blood T cell repertoires in COVID-19. In the study overall: Material from acute and convalescent COVID-19 was sourced from the United States, Italy and Spain. From T cells, B-cell-depleted T cells, or PBMCs came the material, which was cDNA or gDNA.

In the original analysis: Reference gene primer amplification yielded estimated nucleated cell counts. Produced via immunoSEQ multiplex PCR; TCRdb's table is partial and in-frame only. V, J and clone size are taken as reported in that table, and D and trimming were inferred from the DNA itself. The sample holds some 120,000 clones, around 85% seen once. This CDR3 is 13 amino acids long. Germline V CDR1 and CDR2: SGHTA, FQGNSA. V lost 3 bases to trimming and J lost 6 bases, with 10 bases between them. What was sequenced was peripheral blood. This clonotype was obtained from a woman between 50 and 59 years old with acute or convalescent COVID-19. The chain combines TRBV7-2 with TRBJ2-3; D gene ambiguous. For the CDR3, the DNA is TGTGCCAGCAGCTTCCGAGTTACTGATACGCAGTATTTT. This sequence encodes CASSFRVTDTQYF.